The entry that follows covers one TCR beta chain sequence. The data belong to a study of blood T cell repertoires in COVID-19. Profiling relied on immunoSEQ multiplex PCR, and the TCRdb table lists in-frame clones only, not all of them. The sample has about 200,000 clones; roughly 80% are singletons. The CDR3 runs 15 residues. CDR1 and CDR2 (germline): MNHEY, SMNVEV (reference sequence). The trim removed 5 bases at V and 6 bases at J, leaving 7 bases unmatched. Specimen: peripheral blood. The chain employs TRBV27 and TRBJ1-4; 9 bases are shared with TRBD1. This TCR was recovered from a man aged 55-75 years with COVID-19, enrolled during active disease. CDR3 sequence reads: CASSSGTGRYEKLFF. For the CDR3, the DNA is TGTGCCAGCAGTAGCGGGACAGGGCGGTATGAAAAACTGTTTTTT.